One sample yielded the 4 T cell receptor beta chains listed below, sequenced in a study of T cell responses to AZD1222 COVID-19 vaccine (dated by TCRdb to the early 2020s). Library preparation used the immunoSEQ multiplex PCR assay. Sourced from immuneACCESS, this table was stored by TCRdb with only in-frame sequences that have V and J called. A share of the clones is absent; for the studies checked, an unresolved V gene accounts for under half, and the remainder has no known explanation. Within this sample are roughly 110,000 clones, with around 90% of them counted one time only. The ten largest clones add up to roughly 4.3% of the sample. Per the publication, the time point label means: baseline before first vaccination. This material consisted of peripheral blood, taken on day 0 of AZD1222 vaccination. These receptors originate from an adult in good health.

V and J are TRBV7-9 and TRBJ1-1; a possible D gene is TRBD1 (6 bases). The CDR3 is 16 amino acids. The V gene lost 2 bases and the J gene lost 4 bases, with 17 bases spanning the gap. The V gene's germline CDR1 is SEHNR and CDR2 FQNEAQ (reference sequence). In DNA form, the CDR3 reads TGTGCCAGCAGCTTACTTTCCGGGGGGGCCTGCACTGAAGCTTTCTTT. Amino acid sequence: CASSLLSGGACTEAFF.

The chain recombines TRBV28 with TRBJ2-1, with D unclear. Germline CDR1 reads MDHEN; CDR2 reads SYDVKM. Trimming removed 2 bases at V and 9 bases at J, with 11 bases between. This CDR3 spans 13 amino acids. CDR3 DNA: TGTGCCAGCAGTTTAGAGAAATGGGGTGAGCAGTTCTTC. It encodes CASSLEKWGEQFF.

The rearrangement uses TRBV7-9 and TRBJ2-7; 8 nucleotides agree with TRBD1. CDR1 and CDR2 from the germline V gene are SEHNR and FQNEAQ (reference sequence). Trimming cost V 1 base and J 5 bases; bases outside gene matches: 4. The CDR3 is 14 amino acids. CDR3 region: CASSLVDRVDEQYF. The CDR3 DNA is TGTGCCAGCAGCTTAGTGGACAGGGTGGACGAGCAGTACTTC.

This clone was seen once. V is TRBV6-1 and J is TRBJ1-5; D is undetermined. V lost 2 bases, J lost 5 bases, and 10 bases lay in between. Looked up from germline, CDR1 is MNHNS and CDR2 is SASEGT. The CDR3 loop spans 14 amino acids. The CDR3 nucleotides read TGTGCCAGCAGTGAAAAGACGGATTATCAGCCCCAGCATTTT. It codes for CASSEKTDYQPQHF.